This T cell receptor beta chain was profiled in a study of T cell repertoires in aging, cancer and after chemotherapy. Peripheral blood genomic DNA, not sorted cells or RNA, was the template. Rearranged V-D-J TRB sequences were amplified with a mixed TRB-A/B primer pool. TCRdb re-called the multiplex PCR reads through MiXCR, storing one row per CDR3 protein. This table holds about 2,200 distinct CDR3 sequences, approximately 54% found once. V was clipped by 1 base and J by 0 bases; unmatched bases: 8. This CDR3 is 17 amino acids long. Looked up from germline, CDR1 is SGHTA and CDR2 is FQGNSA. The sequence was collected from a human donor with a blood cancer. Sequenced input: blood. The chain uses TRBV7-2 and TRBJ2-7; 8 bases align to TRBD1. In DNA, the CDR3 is TGTGCCAGCAGCTTAGGTTATACAGGGGGAGGCTCCTACGAGCAGTACTTC. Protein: CASSLGYTGGGSYEQYF. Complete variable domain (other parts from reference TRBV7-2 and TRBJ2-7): GAGVSQSPSNKVTEKGKDVELRCDPISGHTALYWYRQSLGQGLEFLIYFQGNSAPDKSGLPSDRFSAERTGGSVSTLTIQRTQQEDSAVYLCASSLGYTGGGSYEQYFGPGTRLTVT.